Each of the 16 T cell receptor beta chains below was sequenced from the same sample in a study of identical twins' blood T cells. TCRdb fed the 5' RACE reads into MiXCR, producing one record per CDR3 protein. Among fewer than 450,000 distinct CDR3 sequences listed, roughly 28% were seen once. Sequencing used PBMCs. The receptors stem from a woman between 18 and 55 years old in good health.

The gene calls are TRBV7-9 and TRBJ1-1; 8 bases align to TRBD1. This CDR3 has 17 amino acids. J lost 5 bases, V lost 2 bases, and 13 bases had no gene match. Germline CDR1 SEHNR, CDR2 FQNEAQ (reference sequence). DNA for the CDR3: TGTGCCAGCAGCTTAAGTTCGACAGGGGCACCCGGGACTGAAGCTTTCTTT. Amino acids: CASSLSSTGAPGTEAFF.

The rearrangement uses TRBV20-1 and TRBJ2-2; D not resolved. V dropped 7 bases and J dropped 3 bases, with 12 bases sitting between them. The CDR3 totals 13 residues. Per germline, CDR1 DFQATT and CDR2 SNEGSKA (reference sequence). The CDR3 nucleotides read TGCAGTGGTGGGCAGTCCGACACCGGGGAGCTGTTTTTT. Amino acid sequence: CSGGQSDTGELFF.

V usage is TRBV10-3 and J usage is TRBJ1-4; a weak D match, TRBD1 (5 bases). This CDR3 region has 14 residues. Germline CDR1 is ENHRY and CDR2 is SYGVKD. Trimming stripped 2 bases from V and 7 bases from J, with 11 bases between. CDR3 bases: TGTGCCATCAGTGAGGGGGGTTCAACTGAAAAACTGTTTTTT. It yields the protein CAISEGGSTEKLFF.

This clonotype has more than one count but fewer than ten. The chain links TRBV6-2 or TRBV6-3 to TRBJ2-2; the match to TRBD2 covers 7 bases. CDR1 and CDR2 from the germline V gene are MNHEY and SVGEGT. V dropped 6 bases and J dropped 6; count of bases not matched to a gene: 4. This CDR3 has 13 amino acids. CDR3 coding DNA: TGTGCCAGCAGAGGACTAGTTTCCGGGGAGCTGTTTTTT. Its translation: CASRGLVSGELFF.

The table lists this clonotype with many counts. V is TRBV29-1 and J is TRBJ1-2; D is undetermined. Germline V lookup: CDR1 SQVTM, CDR2 ANQGSEA. The ends were cut back, 4 bases at V and 3 bases at J, with 15 bases in the middle. The CDR3 has 14 amino acids. The CDR3 loop reads CSVVSVTLDYGYTF. The CDR3 bases are TGCAGCGTTGTTTCGGTGACGCTAGACTATGGCTACACCTTC.

This rearrangement joins TRBV20-1 to TRBJ1-3, with TRBD1 matching over 9 bases. Germline V gene lookup returns CDR1 DFQATT and CDR2 SNEGSKA (reference sequence). Trimming cost V 6 bases and J 5 bases; bases outside gene matches: 8. The length of the CDR3 is 14 residues. DNA for the CDR3: TGCAGTGCCGGAATCGGACAGGGGAGAAACACCATATATTTT. Amino acids: CSAGIGQGRNTIYF.

This clonotype occurred a few times. The V call is TRBV20-1, the J call TRBJ1-2; D ambiguous. This CDR3 comprises 12 residues. The V and J ends lost 5 bases and 4 bases respectively, with 11 bases between them. CDR1 is DFQATT, CDR2 SNEGSKA, per germline (reference sequence). The CDR3 is CSAPVDTYGYTF. The DNA for the CDR3 is TGCAGTGCTCCGGTTGACACCTATGGCTACACCTTC.

A few counts support this clonotype. The V and J genes are TRBV19 and TRBJ1-5, with D hard to call. This CDR3 has 13 amino acids. Trimming stripped 2 bases from V and 5 bases from J, with 7 bases between. Looked up from germline, CDR1 is LNHDA and CDR2 is SQIVND (reference sequence). The CDR3 DNA reads TGTGCCAGTAGTATACAGAGCCATCAGCCCCAGCATTTT. Translated: CASSIQSHQPQHF.

Only a few counts were recorded for this clonotype. The genes are TRBV9 and TRBJ2-7; D is unresolved. The CDR3 sequence is 14 residues long. From germline, CDR1 is SGDLS and CDR2 YYNGEE. V lost 0 bases to trimming and J lost 0 bases, with 7 bases between them. The CDR3 nucleotides read TGTGCCAGCAGCGTAGTTTACAGCTCCTACGAGCAGTACTTC. Translated: CASSVVYSSYEQYF. The entire variable domain, with the rest obtained from reference TRBV9 and TRBJ2-7, is as follows: DSGVTQTPKHLITATGQRVTLRCSPRSGDLSVYWYQQSLDQGLQFLIQYYNGEERAKGNILERFSAQQFPDLHSELNLSSLELGDSALYFCASSVVYSSYEQYFGPGTRLTVT.

V gene TRBV3-1 combines with J gene TRBJ2-6; D uncertain. Germline-derived CDR1 and CDR2 are LGHDT and YNNKEL (reference sequence). Trimming pared 7 bases from V and 4 bases from J, leaving 14 bases between. The length of the CDR3 is 15 residues. CDR3 protein: CASTYQLGGANVLTF. In nucleotides, the CDR3 is TGTGCCAGCACCTATCAATTGGGAGGGGCCAACGTCCTGACTTTC.

This clonotype was observed a handful of times. V and J are TRBV20-1 and TRBJ2-7, with TRBD1 matching over 7 bases. After removal of 4 bases from V and 2 bases from J, the junction contained 5 bases not matched to a gene. The CDR3 length is 13 residues. The germline V gene encodes CDR1 DFQATT and CDR2 SNEGSKA (reference sequence). The CDR3 sequence is CSANRGLAYEQYF. The CDR3, as DNA: TGCAGTGCTAACAGGGGTTTGGCCTACGAGCAGTACTTC.

The chain employs TRBV11-2 and TRBJ2-3; tentatively, D is TRBD1 or TRBD2 (5 bases each). Germline V gene lookup returns CDR1 SGHAT and CDR2 FQNNGV. The CDR3 contains 17 residues. V gave up 1 base and J gave up 6 bases, with 20 bases separating them. CDR3 loop: CASSLGVYPGPGDTQYF. Written as DNA, the CDR3 is TGTGCCAGCAGCTTAGGAGTGTATCCGGGACCAGGTGATACGCAGTATTTT.

This clonotype was seen only a few times. This chain joins TRBV11-2 and TRBJ2-7; D remains ambiguous. In germline, CDR1 is SGHAT, CDR2 FQNNGV. This CDR3 contains 12 residues. Deletions cut 3 bases from V and 7 bases from J, with 10 bases between. CDR3 in amino acids: CASSFNMGEQYF. The DNA for the CDR3 is TGTGCCAGCAGCTTTAATATGGGGGAGCAGTACTTC.

This clonotype was seen a handful of times. V and J are TRBV29-1 and TRBJ2-7, with 10 positions matching TRBD1. V trimming: 1 base; J trimming: 3 bases; junction bases outside the gene matches: 0. Germline V lookup: CDR1 SQVTM, CDR2 ANQGSEA. The CDR3 is made up of 13 amino acids. Written as DNA, the CDR3 is TGCAGCGTTGAAGGGACAGGGGGCTACGAGCAGTACTTC. It yields the protein CSVEGTGGYEQYF.

On this clonotype: This may be a read error: a much more frequent sequence differs by one nucleotide. The V and J genes are TRBV20-1 and TRBJ2-1; D not resolved. Trimming removed 5 bases at V and 5 bases at J, with 10 bases between. The CDR3 is 12 amino acids. CDR1 DFQATT and CDR2 SNEGSKA come from the germline V gene (reference sequence). The DNA of the CDR3 is TGCAGTGCTTCCCCGGGCCACAATGAGCAGTTCTTC. This encodes CSASPGHNEQFF.

This clonotype was seen repeatedly, ten times or more. The V gene is TRBV20-1, the J gene TRBJ1-2; tentatively, D is TRBD1 (6 bases). CDR1 is DFQATT, CDR2 SNEGSKA, per germline (reference sequence). This CDR3 comprises 15 residues. V was clipped by 3 bases and J by 1 base, with 15 bases between them. The CDR3 bases are TGCAGTGCTAGTGGTCAGGGGAGGAGTAACTATGGCTACACCTTC. It encodes CSASGQGRSNYGYTF.